Following are 19 T cell receptor beta chains from one sample sequenced in a study of blood T cell repertoires in COVID-19. Profiling relied on immunoSEQ multiplex PCR, and the TCRdb table lists in-frame clones only, not all of them. This sample yields a few hundred thousand clones, of which about 88% are seen a single time; 3.6% belongs to the top ten. Specimen: peripheral blood. These receptors were taken from a man aged 18-30 years with active or convalescent COVID-19.

This sequence joins TRBV7-2 and TRBJ2-7; the D gene is possibly TRBD1 (6 bases). The CDR3 totals 14 residues. The germline gives CDR1 SGHTA, CDR2 FQGNSA. Trimming shortened V by 5 bases and J by 2 bases, and 13 bases separated the two germline ends. Here the CDR3 reads CASSQATGTYEQYF. CDR3 nucleotide sequence: TGTGCCAGCAGCCAAGCGACAGGCACCTACGAGCAGTACTTC.

The V and J genes are TRBV4-1 and TRBJ1-1, with 9 bases identical to TRBD1. The CDR3 totals 17 residues. The junction had 8 bases not matched to a gene; V was cut back by 2 bases and J by 1 base. Germline loops: CDR1 MGHRA, CDR2 YSYEKL. CDR3 sequence (DNA): TGCGCCAGCAGCCAATTCCGGGACAGGGTTGCGAACACTGAAGCTTTCTTT. It specifies CASSQFRDRVANTEAFF.

The rearrangement links TRBV6-4 to TRBJ2-3; 8 nucleotides align to TRBD1. The CDR3 sequence is 15 residues long. V lost 3 bases, J lost 1 base, and 3 bases stayed unmatched. Germline CDR1 MRHNA, CDR2 SNTAGT. The CDR3 here is CASSEQTGGTDTQYF. The CDR3 DNA follows: TGTGCCAGCAGTGAGCAGACAGGGGGCACAGATACGCAGTATTTT.

This rearrangement joins TRBV18 to TRBJ2-2; 11 nucleotides agree with TRBD2. The germline V gene encodes CDR1 KGHSH and CDR2 LQKENI. The CDR3 loop spans 19 amino acids. V shed 2 bases and J 6 bases; nucleotides not matched to a gene: 14. CDR3 DNA: TGTGCCAGCTCACCAGACGCGGCGACTAGCGGGGCATCGCCCGGGGAGCTGTTTTTT. Translation: CASSPDAATSGASPGELFF.

This clone was found a few times. This rearrangement joins TRBV6-6 to TRBJ2-7, with TRBD1 identical over 7 bases. Losses at the gene ends were 0 bases for V and 0 bases for J; bases not matched to a gene: 5. The CDR3 consists of 16 residues. In germline, CDR1 is MNHNY, CDR2 SVGAGI (reference sequence). CDR3 region: CASSYSRAGGSYEQYF. CDR3 DNA sequence: TGTGCCAGCAGTTACTCGAGGGCAGGGGGCTCCTACGAGCAGTACTTC.

This chain uses TRBV6-2 or TRBV6-3 with TRBJ1-5, with 9 positions matching TRBD1. Germline V CDR1 and CDR2: MNHEY, SVGEGT. V lost 2 bases to trimming and J lost 0 bases; unmatched junction nucleotides: 5. The CDR3 length is 17 residues. CDR3 in DNA: TGTGCCAGCAGTTACGAACAGGGGGCCCATAGCAATCAGCCCCAGCATTTT. Its translation is CASSYEQGAHSNQPQHF.

The genes are TRBV30 and TRBJ1-2, with 7 bases identical to TRBD1. CDR3 length: 13 residues. Germline lookup yields CDR1 GTSNPN and CDR2 SVGIG (reference sequence). With V trimmed by 5 bases and J by 1 base, 4 bases remained unmatched. The CDR3 coding sequence is TGTGCCTGGGCGACAGGGATTAACTATGGCTACACCTTC. Its protein product is CAWATGINYGYTF.

The chain recombines TRBV6-5 with TRBJ2-4, with 8 bases matching TRBD1. Germline CDR1 MNHEY, CDR2 SVGAGI. V shed 4 bases, J shed 6 bases, and the junction held 11 bases outside the gene matches. The CDR3 contains 16 residues. The CDR3 reads CASSLSWTGRLNIQYF. Here the CDR3 DNA reads TGTGCCAGCAGTTTATCGTGGACAGGGAGGTTAAACATTCAGTACTTC.

V and J are TRBV18 and TRBJ1-2; D is uncertain. The V end was cut by 1 base, the J end by 3 bases, with 12 bases between. The CDR3 runs 15 residues. CDR1 and CDR2 from the germline V gene are KGHSH and LQKENI. CDR3 DNA sequence: TGTGCCAGCTCACCACAAGCAGGTGGTGACTATGGCTACACCTTC. It translates to CASSPQAGGDYGYTF.

The chain is built from TRBV18 and TRBJ2-7; D perhaps matches TRBD1 (6 bases). Germline V gene data show CDR1 as KGHSH and CDR2 as LQKENI. The CDR3 loop spans 13 amino acids. V gave up 8 bases and J gave up 3 bases, with 14 bases separating them. The CDR3 sequence is CASRGDTDYEQYF. In DNA, the CDR3 is TGTGCCAGCCGAGGGGACACGGACTACGAGCAGTACTTC.

CDR3 sequence: CASSKLAGNSYEQYF. The CDR3 nucleotides are TGTGCCAGCAGCAAATTAGCGGGGAACTCCTACGAGCAGTACTTC. The V call is TRBV11-3, the J call TRBJ2-7; TRBD2 matches 8 bases. The CDR3 has 15 amino acids. V gave up 5 bases and J gave up 0 bases; unmatched junction bases: 6. From germline, CDR1 is SGHNT and CDR2 YENEEA. Full variable domain (missing parts from reference TRBV11-3 and TRBJ2-7): EAGVVQSPRYKIIEKKQPVAFWCNPISGHNTLYWYLQNLGQGPELLIRYENEEAVDDSQLPKDRFSAERLKGVDSTLKIQPAELGDSAVYLCASSKLAGNSYEQYFGPGTRLTVT.

V gene TRBV3-1 (or the pseudogene TRBV3-2) combines with J gene TRBJ1-6; 8 bases align to TRBD1. CDR3 length: 14 residues. The germline V gene encodes CDR1 LGHDT and CDR2 YNNKEL (reference sequence). The V and J ends lost 4 bases and 8 bases, in that order; junction bases with no gene match: 4. In DNA form, the CDR3 reads TGTGCCAGCAGCCCGACAGGGGCAGATTCACCCCTCCACTTT. Translating it yields CASSPTGADSPLHF.

This chain joins TRBV5-5 and TRBJ2-3; D might be TRBD1 (6 bases). Trimming removed 4 bases from V and 4 bases from J, with 13 bases in between. The CDR3 spans 14 residues. Germline CDR1 and CDR2: SGHKS and YYEKEE (reference sequence). The CDR3 coding sequence is TGTGCCAGCAGCGGACAGATGGGGGCAGATACGCAGTATTTT. This gives the protein CASSGQMGADTQYF.

V is TRBV29-1 and J is TRBJ1-2; 8 nucleotides agree with TRBD1. The ends lost 7 bases at V and 2 bases at J; junction bases unmatched: 12. Germline CDR1 and CDR2: SQVTM and ANQGSEA. The CDR3 covers 15 residues. The chain's CDR3 is CSAPDTGGNNYGYTF. CDR3 bases: TGCAGCGCCCCGGACACAGGGGGAAACAACTATGGCTACACCTTC.

The chain links TRBV6-6 to TRBJ2-7; D is perhaps TRBD2 (5 bases). This CDR3 is 12 amino acids long. CDR1 is MNHNY, CDR2 SVGAGI, per germline (reference sequence). V lost 0 bases, J lost 5 bases, and 5 bases lay in between. CDR3 in DNA: TGTGCCAGCAGTTACTCGGGAGACGAGCAGTACTTC. This sequence encodes CASSYSGDEQYF.

The chain is built from TRBV4-2 and TRBJ2-2; 8 bases are shared with TRBD2. Germline V gene lookup returns CDR1 LGHNA and CDR2 YNFKEQ. CDR3 length: 18 amino acids. V lost 0 bases and J lost 7; bases outside the gene matches: 13. CDR3 sequence (DNA): TGTGCCAGCAGCCAAGAAAGGGGTAGCGGGATGTCGGGCGGGGAGCTGTTTTTT. Residues: CASSQERGSGMSGGELFF.

The rearrangement links TRBV30 to TRBJ2-3; TRBD2 might be the D (6 bases). Germline CDR1 reads GTSNPN; CDR2 reads SVGIG (reference sequence). Trimming took off 3 bases at V and 3 bases at J, with 10 bases between the two ends. The length of the CDR3 is 13 residues. This CDR3 reads CAWSGGTTDTQYF. CDR3 coding DNA: TGTGCCTGGAGCGGAGGGACGACAGATACGCAGTATTTT.

The rearrangement joins TRBV30 to TRBJ2-5; the match to TRBD2 covers 8 bases. Germline CDR1 GTSNPN, CDR2 SVGIG (reference sequence). The CDR3 sequence is 13 residues long. Germline trimming cut 3 bases from V and 4 bases from J; bases unmatched to any gene: 4. The CDR3 DNA reads TGTGCCTGGAGAACTAGCGGTTTAGAGACCCAGTACTTC. As protein: CAWRTSGLETQYF. Drawing the rest from reference TRBV30 and TRBJ2-5, the complete variable domain is SQTIHQWPATLVQPVGSPLSLECTVEGTSNPNLYWYRQAAGRGLQLLFYSVGIGQISSEVPQNLSASRPQDRQFILSSKKLLLSDSGFYLCAWRTSGLETQYFGPGTRLLVL.

J is TRBJ1-3 and V is TRBV28; D possibly corresponds to TRBD1 (6 bases). This CDR3 is built from 13 residues. Looked up from germline, CDR1 is MDHEN and CDR2 is SYDVKM. The V gene lost 2 bases and the J gene lost 8 bases, with 10 bases spanning the gap. This CDR3 reads CASSLTGRDTIYF. CDR3 sequence (DNA): TGTGCCAGCAGTTTAACAGGGAGGGACACCATATATTTT.